Sequencing of this T cell receptor beta chain was carried out in a study of blood T cell repertoires in COVID-19. Study-level background: Researchers got acute and convalescent COVID-19 samples from the United States, Italy and Spain. The analysed material was cDNA or gDNA that came from T cells, B-cell-depleted T cells, or PBMCs.

The table came from immunoSEQ multiplex PCR; TCRdb's copy has only in-frame clones and leaves some out. The table shows 150,000 to 200,000 clones, with 86% occurring only once. The CDR3 extends over 15 amino acids. Germline V gives CDR1 LNHNV, CDR2 YYDKDF (reference sequence). The J segment lost 7 bases and the V segment lost 2 bases, leaving 2 bases of the junction unmatched. The TCR was taken from a man between 65 and 85 years old with acute or convalescent COVID-19. The chain has TRBV15 and TRBJ2-1; 13 nucleotides match TRBD2. Sequencing was performed on peripheral blood. CDR3: CATSRLLAGGNEQFF. CDR3 nucleotides: TGTGCCACCAGCAGACTACTAGCGGGAGGGAATGAGCAGTTCTTC. Drawing the rest from reference TRBV15 and TRBJ2-1, the complete variable domain is DAMVIQNPRYQVTQFGKPVTLSCSQTLNHNVMYWYQQKSSQAPKLLFHYYDKDFNNEADTPDNFQSRRPNTSFCFLDIRSPGLGDTAMYLCATSRLLAGGNEQFFGPGTRLTVL.